This is a list of T cell receptor beta chains from one sample in a study of CD8+ T cells in alopecia areata. Sequencing used immunoSEQ multiplex PCR; TCRdb keeps in-frame clones, though not all of them. Among 150,000 to 200,000 clones listed, roughly three fifths were seen once. Material: CD4+ T cells sorted from blood, obtained at approximately week 50, from a patient treated with tofacitinib. The receptors originated from a human donor with alopecia areata. The CDR3 runs from the conserved cysteine through the conserved F or W. The D gene is left open where the match is weak. Size is omitted from some rows. Given values are once, few, many or a class for expanded clones.

TRBJ1-6 | few | . | TRBV27 | TGTGCCAGCAGTTTTGGAGTGTATAATTCACCCCTCCACTTT | CASSFGVYNSPLHF
TRBJ2-7 | . | . | TRBV15 | TGTGCCACCAGCAGAGATCTTTCAGCGGCCCACGAGCAGTACTTC | CATSRDLSAAHEQYF
TRBJ1-1 | . | TRBD1 | TRBV30 | TGTGCCGTACAGGGGGCAGCTTTCTTT | CAVQGAAFF
TRBJ2-2 | . | . | TRBV2 | TGTGCCAGCAGTGAAACAGCCATGAACACCGGGGAGCTGTTTTTT | CASSETAMNTGELFF
TRBJ1-5 | few | . | TRBV30 | TGTGCCTGGAGTGTATCGGCAGGGTCTAGAAATCAGCCCCAGCATTTT | CAWSVSAGSRNQPQHF
TRBJ1-2 | . | . | TRBV4-3 | TGCGCCAGCAGCCAAGAAGGACTGACTACCTATGGCTACACCTTC | CASSQEGLTTYGYTF
TRBJ2-1 | . | . | TRBV7-2 | TGTGCCAGCAGCTTAAACCTTCTAGCGACCTACAATGAGCAGTTCTTC | CASSLNLLATYNEQFF
TRBJ2-4 | . | TRBD1 | TRBV4-3 | TGCGCCAGCAGCCAAGACGCAGGACCGGGACAGCGAAACATTCAGTACTTC | CASSQDAGPGQRNIQYF
TRBJ2-5 | . | TRBD1 | TRBV2 | TGTGCCAGCAGCTCCGGGACAGGGCCGGGGGAGACCCAGTACTTC | CASSSGTGPGETQYF
TRBJ1-5 | . | TRBD1 | TRBV11-2 | TGTGCCAGCAGCAGGGGACAGGTCAATCAGCCCCAGCATTTT | CASSRGQVNQPQHF
TRBJ1-6 | . | . | TRBV5-4 | TGTGCCAGCAGCCCCGGGGCGGGGATGGATTCACCCCTCCACTTT | CASSPGAGMDSPLHF
TRBJ1-1 | few | . | TRBV7-9 | TGTGCCAGCAGCTTAGACGGAACAGATGAAGCTTTCTTT | CASSLDGTDEAFF
TRBJ2-3 | . | . | TRBV5-1 | TGCGCCAGCAGCGAGATGACCCCCGGAATGAGGTATTTT | CASSEMTPGMRYF
TRBJ1-1 | few | . | TRBV29-1 | TGCAGCGTTGGACAGATGAACACTGAAGCTTTCTTT | CSVGQMNTEAFF
TRBJ1-5 | . | . | TRBV25-1 | TGTGCCAGCAGTGTCGGTACTCAGCCCCAGCATTTT | CASSVGTQPQHF
TRBJ2-4 | . | TRBD2 | TRBV7-2 | TGTGCCAGCAGCGCCCAGGTAGCGGGGGTGAACATTCAGTACTTC | CASSAQVAGVNIQYF
TRBJ1-5 | . | . | TRBV19 | TGTGCCAGTAGTATGGGACGGACACATAGCAATCAGCCCCAGCATTTT | CASSMGRTHSNQPQHF
TRBJ2-4 | . | . | TRBV2 | TGTGCCAGCAAGGACGATGCTCCCAACATTCAGTACTTC | CASKDDAPNIQYF
TRBJ2-3 | . | TRBD2 | TRBV30 | TGTGCCTGGGCTAGCGGAACTAGCACAGATACGCAGTATTTT | CAWASGTSTDTQYF
TRBJ1-4 | . | . | TRBV5-1 | TGCGCCAGCAGCCTGGAGTGGAGGGGAGGGAATGAAAAACTGTTTTTT | CASSLEWRGGNEKLFF
TRBJ1-2 | . | . | TRBV6-1 | TGTGCCAGCAGTGAATTGGGGGGAACGGAGCGAGGCTACACCTTC | CASSELGGTERGYTF
TRBJ1-6 | few | TRBD1 | TRBV28 | TGTGCCAGCAGTTTGCCGACAGGGATTCATTCACCCCTCCACTTT | CASSLPTGIHSPLHF
TRBJ2-1 | . | TRBD1 | TRBV29-1 | TGCAGCGTTTCCCGACAGGGTTACTACAATGAGCAGTTCTTC | CSVSRQGYYNEQFF